This T cell receptor (beta chain) stems from a study of tumor-infiltrating lymphocytes in primary liver carcinoma (dated by TCRdb to about 2017). At the level of the whole study: Between November 2015 and 2016, a few patients in China with histopathologically diagnosed primary liver carcinoma had surgical resection. Hepatocellular carcinoma (four) or combined HCC and intrahepatic cholangiocarcinoma (one) was present in the five patients, who were three men and two women aged 30 to 69 years. Tumors of the five patients were stage T1-T3 N0M0 with maximum diameters of roughly 4 to 11 cm. Each sample produced roughly 3.5 to 7.13 million productive TCRbeta reads, and read depth showed no significant difference between tissue types. The study combined TCRbeta repertoire sequencing, expression microarrays and whole-exome sequencing across five regions of each liver tumor, with adjacent normal tissue and blood. TCRbeta repertoire sequencing covered some 35 specimens from 5 patients: 25 or so tumor regions, 5 adjacent noncancerous liver tissues and 5 peripheral blood samples. Repertoires from technical replicates were highly reproducible, with mean shared-clone rates around 0.89 and correlation coefficients above 0.98.

As encoded in the germline V gene, CDR1 is SGHAT while CDR2 is FQNNGV. A distance of 16 bases separates the germline ends of V and J, which lose 2 bases and 14 bases respectively. The CDR3 goes from the cysteine to the phenylalanine over 13 residues. The entry retains the CDR3 DNA only, 39 bases that are in frame from base 1. General conclusions and limits of the study: Because the samples were bulk and unsorted, CD4+ and CD8+ T cell repertoires could not be compared. Only the TCR beta chain was sequenced, which likely underestimates true repertoire diversity because unpaired alpha chains were not captured. Consistent with antigen-driven expansion, pairs of tumor regions showed higher repertoire overlap (mean approximately 35%) than either tumor-adjacent pairs (approximately 17%) or tumor-blood pairs (roughly 15%). Compared with blood, tumors had a significantly larger share of the repertoire taken up by the top 250 clones (p = 0.039). With just a few patients in the study, the authors point out that the findings should be validated in a larger study.

Blood RNA was extracted from unsorted whole blood with TRIzol reagent; germline DNA came from the DNeasy Blood & Tissue kit. At the time of sampling, the patients were treatment-naive and had chronic HBV infection. Before surgery, 3 to 5 milliliters of peripheral blood were collected into K2EDTA tubes. TCRbeta-specific cDNA was reverse-transcribed from about 500 ng total RNA using a constant-region primer and ProtoScript II reverse transcriptase. Construction of the TCRbeta libraries relied on three nested rounds of multiplex PCR, following a slightly modified ARM-PCR procedure. The first two PCR rounds used multiplex TRBV1-TRBV30 forward primers with a Cbeta reverse primer, each for 10 cycles. Sample barcodes and Illumina adapters were added in a final 25-cycle PCR using Deep VentR polymerase. Before sequencing, amplicons between 200 and 500 bp were purified from gel using a QIAquick gel extraction kit. The TCRbeta amplicons were sequenced with 250-bp paired-end reads on an Illumina HiSeq 2500. The authors' analysis ran thus. To recover full CDR3 sequences, reads were quality-trimmed using Trimmomatic v0.33 and paired reads were then merged using FLASH v1.2.11. V, D and J germline segments were assigned to the rearranged TCRbeta sequences using MiGEC v1.2.1b. VDJtools v1.0.0 computed clonotype statistics and Shannon-Wiener diversity indices. To cut down on sampling bias, every analysis after diversity analysis relied on just the 250 most abundant clonotypes from each sample. TCRdb handled the public reads itself, with Q25 trimming in fastp and clone calling in MiXCR, and kept productive beta chains. For every CDR3 protein sequence, its rows merge into one entry that carries the most common genes and DNA. TCRdb's processing, not the authors', yielded these V and J calls. For this sample there are about 330,000 distinct CDR3 sequences; 65% appear just once. Jointly, the top ten make up 6.5% of the sample.

There are many counts of this clonotype. The antigen it binds to is not known. No base qualities exist here, and no much larger clone lies one base off it. The sequence is built from TRBV11-2 and TRBJ2-1; a tentative D match to TRBD1 spans 5 bases. Sequenced input: peripheral blood. The source is a man aged 40-50 years with primary liver carcinoma and hepatitis B virus infection. The DNA sequence is as follows: TGTGCCAGCAGCTTACCCAGGGTGGATCAGAAGTTCTTC. The resulting protein is CASSLPRVDQKFF.